This TCR beta chain emerged from a study of B cell selection in AIRE deficiency. Whole-study results and caveats: Healthy donors alone shared under 35% of 3,300 or so Treg sequences; patients alone 9% to 9.5%. In TCRBV usage, CDR3 length and diversity, patient Tconv and Treg cells matched healthy donors.

In the case of this clone: What it binds is not known.

CD4+CD127+ cells were sorted as the conventional CD4 T cells. Controls came from healthy donors unrelated to patients. Source study methods: Conventional T cell pools: approximately 99,000 distinct patient, approximately 130,000 donor TCRbeta sequences. Some clones are missing from TCRdb's copy, which holds only in-frame ones; the method was immunoSEQ multiplex PCR. V and J calls and clone size are given by that table; D and trimming were obtained from the DNA. The sample consists of roughly 25,000 clones, roughly 95% of them appearing once. The germline V gene encodes CDR1 MGHRA and CDR2 YSYEKL. The CDR3 extends over 13 amino acids. V lost 4 bases and J 6 bases, leaving 10 bases between the germline ends.

Sequenced material: CD4+CD127+ conventional T cells sorted from PBMCs. The chain recombines TRBV4-1 with TRBJ2-1; the D gene is possibly TRBD2 (6 bases). The TCR originated in a human donor in good health. The CDR3 region has the DNA TGCGCCAGCAGCCTAAGAGCGGGCAATGAGCAGTTCTTC. Its translation: CASSLRAGNEQFF.